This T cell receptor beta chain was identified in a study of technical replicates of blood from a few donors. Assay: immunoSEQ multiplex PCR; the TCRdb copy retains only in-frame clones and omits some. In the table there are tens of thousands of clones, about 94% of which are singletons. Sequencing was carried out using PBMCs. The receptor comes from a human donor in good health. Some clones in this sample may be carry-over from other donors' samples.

The CDR3 nucleotides are TGTGCCAGCACCGAACTGGACAGGGGGGAGCAGTACTTC. Translating it yields CASTELDRGEQYF. V gene TRBV9 combines with J gene TRBJ2-7; 10 bases match TRBD1. The V gene end was trimmed by 6 bases and the J gene end by 7 bases; junction bases not matched to a gene: 7. The CDR3 is made up of 13 amino acids. Germline loops: CDR1 SGDLS, CDR2 YYNGEE.